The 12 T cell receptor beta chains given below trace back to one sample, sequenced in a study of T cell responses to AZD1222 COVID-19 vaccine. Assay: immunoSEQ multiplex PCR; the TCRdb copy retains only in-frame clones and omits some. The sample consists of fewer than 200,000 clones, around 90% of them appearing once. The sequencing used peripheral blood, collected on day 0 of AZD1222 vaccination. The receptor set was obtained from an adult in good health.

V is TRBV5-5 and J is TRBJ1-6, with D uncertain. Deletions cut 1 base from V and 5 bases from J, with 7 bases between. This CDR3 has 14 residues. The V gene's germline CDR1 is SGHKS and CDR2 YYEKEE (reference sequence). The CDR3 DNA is TGTGCCAGCAGCTTGCTGGAGGATAATTCACCCCTCCACTTT. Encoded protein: CASSLLEDNSPLHF.

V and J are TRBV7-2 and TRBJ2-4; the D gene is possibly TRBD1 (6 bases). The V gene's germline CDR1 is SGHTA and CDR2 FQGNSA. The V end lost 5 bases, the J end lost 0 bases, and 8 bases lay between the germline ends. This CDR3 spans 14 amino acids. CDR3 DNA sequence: TGTGCCAGCAGCCAACAGGGAGCCAAAAACATTCAGTACTTC. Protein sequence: CASSQQGAKNIQYF.

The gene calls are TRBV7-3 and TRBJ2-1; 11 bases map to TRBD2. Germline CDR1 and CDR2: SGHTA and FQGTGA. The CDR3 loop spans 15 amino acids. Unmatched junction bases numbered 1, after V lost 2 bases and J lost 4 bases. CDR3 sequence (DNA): TGTGCCAGCAGCTTACGACTAGCGGGGTACAATGAGCAGTTCTTC. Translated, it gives CASSLRLAGYNEQFF.

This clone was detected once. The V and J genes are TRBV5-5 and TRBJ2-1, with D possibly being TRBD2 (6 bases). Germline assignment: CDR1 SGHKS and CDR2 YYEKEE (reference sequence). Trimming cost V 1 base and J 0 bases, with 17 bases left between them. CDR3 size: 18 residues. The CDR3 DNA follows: TGTGCCAGCAGCTTGCCCCGCCTTGGGCGGGACTCCTACAATGAGCAGTTCTTC. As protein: CASSLPRLGRDSYNEQFF.

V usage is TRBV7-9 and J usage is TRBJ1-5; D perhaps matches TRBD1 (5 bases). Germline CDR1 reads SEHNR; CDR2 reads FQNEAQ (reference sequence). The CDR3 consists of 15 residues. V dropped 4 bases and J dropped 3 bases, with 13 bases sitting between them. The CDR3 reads CASSSGGGFNQPQHF. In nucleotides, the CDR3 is TGTGCCAGCAGCTCCGGGGGGGGGTTCAATCAGCCCCAGCATTTT.

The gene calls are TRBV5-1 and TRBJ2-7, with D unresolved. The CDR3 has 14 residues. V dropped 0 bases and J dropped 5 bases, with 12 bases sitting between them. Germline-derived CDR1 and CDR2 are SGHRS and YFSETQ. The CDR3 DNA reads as TGCGCCAGCAGCTTGGCCGGCGTGATGGACGAGCAGTACTTC. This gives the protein CASSLAGVMDEQYF.

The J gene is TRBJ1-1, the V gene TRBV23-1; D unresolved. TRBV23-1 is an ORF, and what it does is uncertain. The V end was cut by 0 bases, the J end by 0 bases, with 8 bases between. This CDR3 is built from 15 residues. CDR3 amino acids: CASSQSWVLNTEAFF. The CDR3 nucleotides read TGCGCCAGCAGTCAATCGTGGGTCTTGAACACTGAAGCTTTCTTT.

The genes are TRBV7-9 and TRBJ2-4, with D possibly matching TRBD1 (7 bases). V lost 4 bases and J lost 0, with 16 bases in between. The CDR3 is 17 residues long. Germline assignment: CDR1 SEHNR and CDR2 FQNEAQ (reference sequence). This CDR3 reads CASSYPGGSLAKNIQYF. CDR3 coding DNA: TGTGCCAGCAGCTACCCAGGGGGGAGTCTAGCCAAAAACATTCAGTACTTC.

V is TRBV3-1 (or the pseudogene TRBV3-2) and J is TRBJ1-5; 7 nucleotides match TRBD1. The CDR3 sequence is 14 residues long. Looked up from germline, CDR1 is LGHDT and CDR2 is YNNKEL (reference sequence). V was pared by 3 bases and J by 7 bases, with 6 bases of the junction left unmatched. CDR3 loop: CASSHRQGGQPQHF. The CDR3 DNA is TGTGCCAGCAGCCATAGACAGGGTGGGCAGCCCCAGCATTTT.

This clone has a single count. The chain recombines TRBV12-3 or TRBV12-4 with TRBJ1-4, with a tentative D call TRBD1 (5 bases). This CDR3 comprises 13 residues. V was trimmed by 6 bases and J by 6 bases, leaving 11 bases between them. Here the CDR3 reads CASRTTGDEKLFF. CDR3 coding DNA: TGTGCCAGCAGGACCACGGGGGATGAAAAACTGTTTTTT.

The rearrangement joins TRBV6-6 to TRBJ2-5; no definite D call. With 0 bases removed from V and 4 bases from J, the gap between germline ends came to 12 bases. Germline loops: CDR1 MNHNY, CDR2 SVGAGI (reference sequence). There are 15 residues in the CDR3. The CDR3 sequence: CASSYSTLPGETQYF. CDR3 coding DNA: TGTGCCAGCAGTTACTCGACCTTACCCGGAGAGACCCAGTACTTC.

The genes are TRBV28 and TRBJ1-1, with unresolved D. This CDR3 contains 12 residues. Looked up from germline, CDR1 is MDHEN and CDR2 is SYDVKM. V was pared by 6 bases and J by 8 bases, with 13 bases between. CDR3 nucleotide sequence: TGTGCCAGCAGCATACGCAGGCAGGAAGCTTTCTTT. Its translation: CASSIRRQEAFF.